These 18 T cell receptor beta chains originate from one sample sequenced in a study of T-cell memory formation after mild COVID-19. TCRdb re-analysed the 5' RACE reads in MiXCR, keeping a single row per CDR3 protein. The data hold fewer than 200,000 distinct CDR3 sequences, with 10% to 15% observed a single time. The sequenced sample was PBMCs or a T cell subset sorted from them (not recorded which). These receptors all come from a man younger than 35 who had mild COVID-19 (a few samples of this study predate the infection). Cell type and time point are not known.

The rearrangement links TRBV20-1 to TRBJ2-1, with a possible D match to TRBD1 (5 bases). CDR1 and CDR2 from the germline V gene are DFQATT and SNEGSKA (reference sequence). V was clipped by 1 base and J by 2 bases, with 9 bases between them. CDR3 size: 14 residues. This CDR3 reads CSARVWGPYNEQFF. As DNA, the CDR3 is TGCAGTGCTAGAGTGTGGGGCCCCTACAATGAGCAGTTCTTC.

A few counts support this clonotype. The CDR3 reads CASTPRGGGRYQETQYF. The CDR3 coding sequence is TGTGCCAGTACCCCGAGGGGCGGGGGACGGTACCAAGAGACCCAGTACTTC. The V and J genes are TRBV19 and TRBJ2-5, with TRBD2 matching 7 bases. The V gene end was trimmed by 7 bases and the J gene end by 0 bases; junction bases not matched to a gene: 14. CDR3 length: 17 residues. CDR1 is LNHDA, CDR2 SQIVND, per germline (reference sequence).

The chain carries TRBV15 and TRBJ1-4; D perhaps matches TRBD1 (5 bases). The CDR3 consists of 15 residues. CDR1 and CDR2 (germline): LNHNV, YYDKDF (reference sequence). Trimming pared 0 bases from V and 9 bases from J, leaving 14 bases between. In DNA form, the CDR3 reads TGTGCCACCAGCAGAGAACGGGGACCGTCGAAAAAACTGTTTTTT. Protein sequence: CATSRERGPSKKLFF.

There are many counts of this clonotype. The rearrangement uses TRBV5-6 and TRBJ2-7; 8 bases match TRBD2. This CDR3 is 13 amino acids long. CDR1 and CDR2 from the germline V gene are SGHDT and YYEEEE. CDR3 sequence reads: CASSLKGLAKLGV. The CDR3 DNA reads TGTGCCAGCAGCTTGAAAGGACTAGCAAAACTCGGAGTC.

CDR3 amino acids: CASSLVAYDTIYF. CDR3 sequence (DNA): TGTGCCAGCAGCTTAGTTGCCTACGACACCATATATTTT. The chain uses TRBV13 and TRBJ1-3; no clear D. Looked up from germline, CDR1 is PRHDT and CDR2 is FYEKMQ (reference sequence). The CDR3 extends over 13 amino acids. The V and J ends lost 1 base and 8 bases respectively, with 9 bases between them.

This clonotype was observed a handful of times. This rearrangement joins TRBV28 to TRBJ2-3; 9 nucleotides match TRBD2. Germline CDR1 is MDHEN and CDR2 is SYDVKM. V shed 6 bases, J shed 7 bases, and the junction held 14 bases outside the gene matches. The CDR3 is made up of 16 amino acids. The CDR3 region has the DNA TGTGCCAGCAGCCCCTGGGGGGCGGGGGGGCGTCATACGCAGTATTTT. Amino acid sequence: CASSPWGAGGRHTQYF.

This clonotype was observed many times. The rearrangement uses TRBV7-9 and TRBJ2-1; TRBD1 aligns across 7 bases. The CDR3 runs 16 residues. CDR1 and CDR2 from the germline V gene are SEHNR and FQNEAQ (reference sequence). With 5 bases clipped from V and 6 bases from J, the junction kept 13 bases outside the gene matches. CDR3 bases: TGTGCCAGCAGCCCCCGACAGGGTGGGATGGGCAATGAGCAGTTCTTC. Its translation: CASSPRQGGMGNEQFF.

This clonotype was found many times. V is TRBV7-8 and J is TRBJ2-7; tentatively, D is TRBD1 or TRBD2 (5 bases each). This CDR3 has 13 residues. Between the trimmed V and J ends, which lost 4 bases and 4 bases, there was a span of 11 bases. CDR1 is SGHVS and CDR2 is FQNEAQ in the germline V gene. The CDR3 sequence is CASSSGRLYEQYF. As DNA, the CDR3 is TGTGCCAGCAGCTCGGGACGTTTATACGAGCAGTACTTC.

This clonotype showed up just a few times. The chain recombines TRBV12-3 or TRBV12-4 with TRBJ2-6; no clear D. The CDR3 consists of 17 residues. V was cut by 7 bases and J by 0 bases, with 16 bases left in between. This CDR3 is CASTRSWVSSGANVLTF. The CDR3 DNA follows: TGTGCCAGCACCCGGAGTTGGGTAAGCTCTGGGGCCAACGTCCTGACTTTC.

This clonotype appeared a few times. The chain links TRBV3-1 to TRBJ2-7, with a possible D match to TRBD2 (6 bases). CDR1 is LGHDT, CDR2 YNNKEL, per germline (reference sequence). V was shortened by 1 base and J by 6 bases, with 10 bases between the two germline ends. This CDR3 is 13 amino acids long. The CDR3 spells CASSQGGAGEQYV. In DNA form, the CDR3 reads TGTGCCAGCAGCCAAGGGGGAGCGGGCGAGCAGTACGTC.

The J gene is TRBJ2-5, the V gene TRBV6-2 or TRBV6-3, with 9 bases matching TRBD2. Losses at the gene ends were 6 bases for V and 5 bases for J; bases not matched to a gene: 10. CDR1 is MNHEY and CDR2 is SVGEGT in the germline V gene. The CDR3 totals 15 residues. CDR3: CASSRSGGRAETQYF. The CDR3 DNA sequence: TGTGCCAGCAGCCGCAGCGGGGGGCGAGCGGAGACCCAGTACTTC.

The genes are TRBV4-3 and TRBJ2-2; D tentatively fits TRBD1 or TRBD2 (6 bases each). The V end lost 1 base, the J end lost 6 bases, and 15 bases lay between the germline ends. CDR1 and CDR2 from the germline V gene are LGHNA and YSLEER. This CDR3 region has 16 residues. In DNA form, the CDR3 reads TGCGCCAGCAGCCAAGGGACTACAGGGACGGCCGGGGAGCTGTTTTTT. Residues: CASSQGTTGTAGELFF.

In this sample, this clonotype turned up a few times. The chain uses TRBV20-1 and TRBJ1-1; D gene uncertain. CDR3 length: 13 residues. Per the germline V gene, CDR1 is DFQATT and CDR2 is SNEGSKA (reference sequence). V gave up 0 bases and J gave up 5 bases, with 10 bases separating them. CDR3 sequence: CSAREGILTEAFF. The CDR3 DNA follows: TGCAGTGCTAGAGAAGGTATATTAACTGAAGCTTTCTTT.

The V gene is TRBV5-1, the J gene TRBJ2-2, with a tentative D call TRBD1 (5 bases). The V and J ends lost 1 base and 5 bases respectively, with 12 bases between them. Per the germline V gene, CDR1 is SGHRS and CDR2 is YFSETQ. This CDR3 contains 15 residues. Here the CDR3 reads CASSLYRMGTGELFF. The CDR3 nucleotides are TGCGCCAGCAGCTTGTACAGGATGGGGACCGGGGAGCTGTTTTTT.

V is TRBV4-1 and J is TRBJ1-4; D gene unclear. The V and J ends lost 4 bases and 4 bases respectively, with 10 bases between them. Germline V gives CDR1 MGHRA, CDR2 YSYEKL. The CDR3 is 14 residues long. The CDR3 DNA sequence: TGCGCCAGCAGCCGCCGATTGATTAATGAAAAACTGTTTTTT. Translated: CASSRRLINEKLFF.

This clonotype was seen a few times. The chain carries TRBV27 and TRBJ2-5; 14 bases map to TRBD2. Germline CDR1 MNHEY, CDR2 SMNVEV (reference sequence). With V trimmed by 5 bases and J by 5 bases, 7 bases remained unmatched. The CDR3 consists of 16 residues. Here the CDR3 reads CASSDQTSGGAETQYF. DNA of the CDR3: TGTGCCAGCAGTGACCAGACTAGCGGGGGGGCGGAGACCCAGTACTTC.

This clonotype was counted a few times. The chain carries TRBV5-1 and TRBJ2-7, with D perhaps matching TRBD1 or TRBD2 (5 bases each). Looked up from germline, CDR1 is SGHRS and CDR2 is YFSETQ. Trimming stripped 4 bases from V and 1 base from J, with 9 bases between. This CDR3 has 13 residues. The CDR3 nucleotides read TGCGCCAGCAGCAACGGGGCGTCCTACGAGCAGTACTTC. It codes for CASSNGASYEQYF. Full variable domain (outside the CDR3, taken from reference TRBV5-1 and TRBJ2-7): KAGVTQTPRYLIKTRGQQVTLSCSPISGHRSVSWYQQTPGQGLQFLFEYFSETQRNKGNFPGRFSGRQFSNSRSEMNVSTLELGDSALYLCASSNGASYEQYFGPGTRLTVT.

This clonotype showed up just a few times. This chain uses TRBV20-1 with TRBJ1-1; TRBD1 aligns across 7 bases. The CDR3 contains 13 residues. Germline trimming cut 6 bases from V and 3 bases from J; bases unmatched to any gene: 7. Germline V gives CDR1 DFQATT, CDR2 SNEGSKA (reference sequence). The CDR3 nucleotides are TGCAGTGCCAGGGGGTTGGTGGACACTGAAGCTTTCTTT. This sequence encodes CSARGLVDTEAFF.